One sample yielded the 15 T cell receptor beta chains listed below, sequenced in a study of blood T cells in healthy people across ages. Primed by a sample-barcoded 5' primer and a J-beta primer mix, a second PCR proceeded for roughly 7 to 12 cycles. TCRdb fed the 5' RACE reads into MiXCR, producing one record per CDR3 protein. The data show hundreds of thousands of distinct CDR3 sequences, approximately 30% seen once. Material: blood. The receptors were sampled from a woman of 80 years or more in good health.

This clonotype was detected a few times. Just one base apart from a much larger clone, this may be a read error. The chain recombines TRBV27 with TRBJ2-5; TRBD1 matches 10 bases. Per the germline V gene, CDR1 is MNHEY and CDR2 is SMNVEV (reference sequence). The CDR3 is 14 amino acids. Trimming at V came to 6 bases and at J to 11 bases, leaving 12 bases not matched to a gene. CDR3 nucleotides: TGTGCCAGCAGCCAGGACAGGGGGAGTAGTGAGCAGTACTTC. Protein: CASSQDRGSSEQYF.

Points on this clonotype: One end of the junction does not line up with germline, which may come from a read error. CDR3 loop: CASSLPPDSNTGERFF. The CDR3 nucleotides read TGCGCCAGCAGCTTGCCGCCGGATTCAAACACCGGGGAGCGGTTTTTT. The V gene is TRBV5-1, the J gene TRBJ2-2, with D possibly matching TRBD2 (5 bases). Germline CDR1 and CDR2: SGHRS and YFSETQ. This CDR3 contains 16 residues. Looking up the rest from reference TRBV5-1 and TRBJ2-2 gives the full variable domain: KAGVTQTPRYLIKTRGQQVTLSCSPISGHRSVSWYQQTPGQGLQFLFEYFSETQRNKGNFPGRFSGRQFSNSRSEMNVSTLELGDSALYLCASSLPPDSNTGERFFGEGSRLTVL.

Turning to this clonotype: This may stem from a read error, because a much larger clone lies one nucleotide away. The chain links TRBV4-2 to TRBJ1-4; D is unclear. V gave up 10 bases and J gave up 0 bases, with 27 bases separating them. CDR1 is LGHNA, CDR2 YNFKEQ, per germline. The CDR3 is 19 amino acids. CDR3 coding DNA: TGTGCCACTTCCTCCCTTGGGTCGGCAAGGGCTTCAACTAATGAAAAACTGTTTTTT. Its translation is CATSSLGSARASTNEKLFF.

This clonotype has just a few counts. A read error may explain this, as a much larger clone is one base away. V and J are TRBV7-2 and TRBJ2-5; 7 nucleotides agree with TRBD2. The J call is doubtful: the DNA matches TRBJ2-7 better. The germline CDR1 and CDR2 sequences are SGHTA and FQGNSA. There are 15 residues in the CDR3. Here the CDR3 DNA reads TGTGCCAGCAGCTCCACAGCGGGGAAAACCCACGAGCAGTACTTC. Its translation: CASSSTAGKTHEQYF.

This clonotype was counted at least ten times. This chain joins TRBV4-2 and TRBJ2-3; 8 bases map to TRBD2. In germline, CDR1 is LGHNA, CDR2 YNFKEQ. The V segment lost 0 bases and the J segment 9 bases; nucleotides outside the gene matches: 8. This CDR3 region has 15 residues. In nucleotides, the CDR3 is TGTGCCAGCAGCCAAGATCCCGAGAGCGGGGGAACGCAGTATTTT. Translation gives CASSQDPESGGTQYF.

This rearrangement joins TRBV28 to TRBJ1-1, with a weak D call TRBD1 (6 bases). V lost 2 bases to trimming and J lost 2 bases, with 12 bases between them. The CDR3 runs 15 residues. The germline V gene has CDR1 MDHEN and CDR2 SYDVKM. The CDR3 DNA reads as TGTGCCAGCAGTTTACCAACAGGGACCAACACTGAAGCTTTCTTT. It yields the protein CASSLPTGTNTEAFF.

This clonotype appeared many times. The chain uses TRBV11-2 and TRBJ2-3, with TRBD1 matching 7 bases. Germline CDR1 and CDR2: SGHAT and FQNNGV. CDR3 length equals 15 residues. The ends lost 6 bases at V and 0 bases at J; junction bases unmatched: 6. CDR3 protein: CASRFDRASTDTQYF. The CDR3 nucleotides are TGTGCCAGCAGGTTCGACAGGGCCAGCACAGATACGCAGTATTTT.

This clonotype was recorded many times. The chain couples TRBV6-1 to TRBJ2-7; TRBD1 matches at 9 bases. CDR3 size: 15 residues. CDR1 is MNHNS, CDR2 SASEGT, per germline. With 2 bases clipped from V and 3 bases from J, the junction kept 5 bases outside the gene matches. CDR3 nucleotide sequence: TGTGCCAGCAGTGAAATAGGACAGGGGATCTACGAGCAGTACTTC. Amino acid sequence: CASSEIGQGIYEQYF.

In its sample, this clonotype was seen a few times. This sequence joins TRBV7-2 and TRBJ2-7; 13 bases are a match to TRBD2. With V trimmed by 3 bases and J by 4 bases, 12 bases remained unmatched. CDR1 and CDR2 (germline): SGHTA, FQGNSA. CDR3 length: 18 residues. CDR3 nucleotide sequence: TGTGCCAGCAGCTTCGCGCCGACAGGACTAGCGGGAGCTTACGAGCAGTACTTC. Protein: CASSFAPTGLAGAYEQYF. The full variable domain, completed using reference TRBV7-2 and TRBJ2-7, is GAGVSQSPSNKVTEKGKDVELRCDPISGHTALYWYRQSLGQGLEFLIYFQGNSAPDKSGLPSDRFSAERTGGSVSTLTIQRTQQEDSAVYLCASSFAPTGLAGAYEQYFGPGTRLTVT.

The chain has TRBV7-2 and TRBJ2-3; 8 nucleotides agree with TRBD1. Germline V lookup: CDR1 SGHTA, CDR2 FQGNSA. The CDR3 has 16 amino acids. J gave up 0 bases and V 6 bases, and 8 bases lay outside the gene matches. The CDR3 coding sequence is TGTGCCAGCAGACCACAGGGGGTCCGGAGCACAGATACGCAGTATTTT. The encoded protein is CASRPQGVRSTDTQYF.

This clonotype was counted many times. CDR3 nucleotide sequence: TGCAGTGCTAGACGGGCCGAGACCCAGTACTTC. It is translated as CSARRAETQYF. This sequence joins TRBV20-1 and TRBJ2-5; D is ambiguous. Germline loops: CDR1 DFQATT, CDR2 SNEGSKA (reference sequence). The CDR3 has 11 amino acids. The V end lost 2 bases, the J end lost 5 bases, and 6 bases lay between the germline ends.

A few counts support this clonotype. The V gene is TRBV7-2, the J gene TRBJ2-2; the match to TRBD1 covers 10 bases. V gave up 5 bases and J gave up 2 bases; unmatched junction bases: 5. Germline CDR1 is SGHTA and CDR2 is FQGNSA. The CDR3 covers 16 residues. CDR3 residues: CASSQRTGGNTGELFF. CDR3 DNA: TGTGCCAGCAGCCAGCGGACAGGGGGTAACACCGGGGAGCTGTTTTTT. Full variable domain (outside the CDR3, taken from reference TRBV7-2 and TRBJ2-2): GAGVSQSPSNKVTEKGKDVELRCDPISGHTALYWYRQSLGQGLEFLIYFQGNSAPDKSGLPSDRFSAERTGGSVSTLTIQRTQQEDSAVYLCASSQRTGGNTGELFFGEGSRLTVL.

This clonotype has a handful of counts. The chain uses TRBV11-2 and TRBJ1-1; tentatively, D is TRBD1 (6 bases). CDR1 SGHAT and CDR2 FQNNGV come from the germline V gene. CDR3 length equals 13 residues. The V gene lost 3 bases and the J gene lost 5 bases, with 10 bases spanning the gap. CDR3 region: CASSFGQRTEAFF. DNA of the CDR3: TGTGCCAGCAGCTTCGGACAGAGGACTGAAGCTTTCTTT.

Comments on this clonotype: A much larger clone lies a single base off, so this may be a read error. The chain couples TRBV3-1 to TRBJ2-4; D gene unclear. The V end was cut by 1 base, the J end by 13 bases, with 17 bases between. This CDR3 spans 14 amino acids. CDR1 is LGHDT and CDR2 is YNNKEL in the germline V gene (reference sequence). CDR3 amino acids: CASSQVIGPYGQYF. CDR3 nucleotide sequence: TGTGCCAGCAGCCAAGTTATAGGGCCCTACGGGCAGTACTTC.

This chain uses TRBV7-2 with TRBJ1-1; unclear D gene. The germline V and J ends were trimmed by 5 bases and 1 base, with 14 bases remaining between them. Per the germline V gene, CDR1 is SGHTA and CDR2 is FQGNSA. The CDR3 spans 15 residues. Written as DNA, the CDR3 is TGTGCCAGCAGCCTGGCGGGTGAGGGGAACACTGAAGCTTTCTTT. This encodes CASSLAGEGNTEAFF.